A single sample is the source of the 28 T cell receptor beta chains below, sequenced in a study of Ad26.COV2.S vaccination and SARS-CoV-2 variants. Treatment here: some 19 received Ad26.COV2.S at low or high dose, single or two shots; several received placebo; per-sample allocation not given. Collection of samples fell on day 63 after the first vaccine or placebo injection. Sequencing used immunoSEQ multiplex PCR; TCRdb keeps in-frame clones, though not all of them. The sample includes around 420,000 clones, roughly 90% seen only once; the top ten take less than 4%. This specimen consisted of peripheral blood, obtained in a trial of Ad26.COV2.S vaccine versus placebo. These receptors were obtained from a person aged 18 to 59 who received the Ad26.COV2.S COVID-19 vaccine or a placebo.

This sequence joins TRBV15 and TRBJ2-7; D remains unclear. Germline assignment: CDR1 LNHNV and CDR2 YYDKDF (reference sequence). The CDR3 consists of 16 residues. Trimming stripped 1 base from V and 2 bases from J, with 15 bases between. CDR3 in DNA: TGTGCCACCAGCAGAGGCTGGCAGGAATCCCCCTACGAGCAGTACTTC. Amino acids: CATSRGWQESPYEQYF.

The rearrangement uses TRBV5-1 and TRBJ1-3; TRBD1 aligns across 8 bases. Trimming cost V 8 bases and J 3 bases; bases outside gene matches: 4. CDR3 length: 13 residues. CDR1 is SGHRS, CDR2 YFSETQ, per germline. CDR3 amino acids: CASTDRDGNTIYF. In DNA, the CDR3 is TGCGCCAGTACGGACAGGGATGGAAACACCATATATTTT.

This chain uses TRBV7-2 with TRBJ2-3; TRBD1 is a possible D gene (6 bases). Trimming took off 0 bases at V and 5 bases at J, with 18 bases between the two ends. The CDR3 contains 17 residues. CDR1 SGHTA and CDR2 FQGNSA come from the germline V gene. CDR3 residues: CASSLARGLGAQDTQYF. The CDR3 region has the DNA TGTGCCAGCAGCTTAGCGAGGGGCCTGGGGGCCCAAGATACGCAGTATTTT.

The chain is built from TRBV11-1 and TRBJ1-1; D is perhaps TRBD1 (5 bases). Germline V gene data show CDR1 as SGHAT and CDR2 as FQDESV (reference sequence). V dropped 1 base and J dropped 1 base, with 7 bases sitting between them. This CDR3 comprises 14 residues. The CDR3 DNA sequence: TGTGCCAGCAGCTTAGAGGGGTCGAACACTGAAGCTTTCTTT. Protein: CASSLEGSNTEAFF.

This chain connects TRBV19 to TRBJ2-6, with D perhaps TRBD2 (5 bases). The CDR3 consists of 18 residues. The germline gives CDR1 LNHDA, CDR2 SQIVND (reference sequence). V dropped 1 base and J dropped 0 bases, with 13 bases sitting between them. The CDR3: CASSIGFRGSSGANVLTF. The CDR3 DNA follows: TGTGCCAGTAGTATAGGTTTTCGGGGATCCTCTGGGGCCAACGTCCTGACTTTC.

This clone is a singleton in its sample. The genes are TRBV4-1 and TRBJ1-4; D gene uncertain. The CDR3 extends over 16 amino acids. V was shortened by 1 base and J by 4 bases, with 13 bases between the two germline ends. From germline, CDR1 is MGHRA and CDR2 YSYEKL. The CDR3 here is CASSQVPTTYNEKLFF. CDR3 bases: TGCGCCAGCAGCCAAGTTCCAACCACTTATAATGAAAAACTGTTTTTT.

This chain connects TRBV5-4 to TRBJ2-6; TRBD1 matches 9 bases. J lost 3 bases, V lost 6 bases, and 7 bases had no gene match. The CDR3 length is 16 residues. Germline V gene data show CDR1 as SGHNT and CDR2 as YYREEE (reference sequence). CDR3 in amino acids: CASNLQGALGANVLTF. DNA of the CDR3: TGTGCCAGCAACTTACAGGGGGCGCTTGGGGCCAACGTCCTGACTTTC.

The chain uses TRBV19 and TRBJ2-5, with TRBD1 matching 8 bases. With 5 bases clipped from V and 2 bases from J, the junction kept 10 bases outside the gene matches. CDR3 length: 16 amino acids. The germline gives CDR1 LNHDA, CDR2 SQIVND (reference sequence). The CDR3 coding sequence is TGTGCCAGTAGTCACCTAACAGGACAGGGTCAAGAGACCCAGTACTTC. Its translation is CASSHLTGQGQETQYF.

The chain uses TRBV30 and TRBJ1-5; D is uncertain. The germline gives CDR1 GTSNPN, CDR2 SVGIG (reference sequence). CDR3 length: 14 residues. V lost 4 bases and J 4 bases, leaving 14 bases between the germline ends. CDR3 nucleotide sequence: TGTGCCTGGATAGAGTACGAGGGTAATCAGCCCCAGCATTTT. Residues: CAWIEYEGNQPQHF.

CDR3 sequence: CASSPSELGSNQPQHF. CDR3 in DNA: TGCGCCAGCAGCCCCTCGGAGTTAGGGAGCAATCAGCCCCAGCATTTT. The chain has TRBV4-1 and TRBJ1-5; no definite D call. The CDR3 covers 16 residues. V was pared by 4 bases and J by 1 base, with 14 bases between. The V gene's germline CDR1 is MGHRA and CDR2 YSYEKL.

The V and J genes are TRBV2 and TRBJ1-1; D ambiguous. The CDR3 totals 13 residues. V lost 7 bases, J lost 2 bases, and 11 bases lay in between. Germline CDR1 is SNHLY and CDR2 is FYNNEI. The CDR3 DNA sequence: TGTGCCAGCATTAGAAACGAAAACACTGAAGCTTTCTTT. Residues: CASIRNENTEAFF.

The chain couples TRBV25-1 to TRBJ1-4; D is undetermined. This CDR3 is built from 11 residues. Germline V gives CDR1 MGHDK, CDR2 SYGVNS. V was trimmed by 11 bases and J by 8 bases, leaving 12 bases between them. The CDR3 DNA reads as TGTGCCGTGTCCGGATCAGAAAAACTGTTTTTT. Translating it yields CAVSGSEKLFF.

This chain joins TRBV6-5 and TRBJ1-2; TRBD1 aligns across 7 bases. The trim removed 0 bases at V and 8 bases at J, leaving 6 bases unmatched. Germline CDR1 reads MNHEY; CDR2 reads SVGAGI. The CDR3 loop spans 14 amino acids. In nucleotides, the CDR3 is TGTGCCAGCAGTTACTCGGGGACAGACCAAGGCTACACCTTC. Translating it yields CASSYSGTDQGYTF.

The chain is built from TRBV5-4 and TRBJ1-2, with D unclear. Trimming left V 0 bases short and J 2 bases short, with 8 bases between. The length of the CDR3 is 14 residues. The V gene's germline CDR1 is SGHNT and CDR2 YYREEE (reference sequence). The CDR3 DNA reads TGTGCCAGCAGCTTGGCGTCCATCAACTATGGCTACACCTTC. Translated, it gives CASSLASINYGYTF.

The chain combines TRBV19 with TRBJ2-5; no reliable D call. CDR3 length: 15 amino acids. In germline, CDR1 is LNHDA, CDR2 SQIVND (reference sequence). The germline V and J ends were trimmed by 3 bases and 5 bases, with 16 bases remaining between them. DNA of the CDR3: TGTGCCAGTAGTATCTCTTGGATCGCGGCGGAGACCCAGTACTTC. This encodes CASSISWIAAETQYF.

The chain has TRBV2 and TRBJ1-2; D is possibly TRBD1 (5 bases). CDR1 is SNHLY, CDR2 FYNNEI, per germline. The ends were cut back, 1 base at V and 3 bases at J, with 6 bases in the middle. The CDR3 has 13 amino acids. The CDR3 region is CASSEGQYYGYTF. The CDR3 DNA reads TGTGCCAGCAGTGAAGGACAGTACTATGGCTACACCTTC.

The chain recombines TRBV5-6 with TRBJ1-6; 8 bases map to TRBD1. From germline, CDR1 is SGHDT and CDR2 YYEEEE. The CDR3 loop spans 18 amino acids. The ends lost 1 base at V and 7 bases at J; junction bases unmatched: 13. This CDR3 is CASSLLSPGGIRNSPLHF. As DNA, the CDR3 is TGTGCCAGCAGCTTGCTCTCCCCAGGGGGCATTCGGAATTCACCCCTCCACTTT.

The CDR3, as DNA: TGCGCCAGCAGCATCGGGACAGGGAACAATAATTCACCCCTCCACTTT. Translation gives CASSIGTGNNNSPLHF. V is TRBV5-1 and J is TRBJ1-6; TRBD1 matches at 9 bases. The CDR3 loop spans 16 amino acids. After removal of 4 bases from V and 5 bases from J, the junction contained 7 bases not matched to a gene. Germline loops: CDR1 SGHRS, CDR2 YFSETQ.

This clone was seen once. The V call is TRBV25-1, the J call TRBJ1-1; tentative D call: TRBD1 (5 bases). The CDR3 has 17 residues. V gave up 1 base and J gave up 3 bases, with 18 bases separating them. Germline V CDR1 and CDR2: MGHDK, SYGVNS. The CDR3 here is CASSEWGGGGGDTEAFF. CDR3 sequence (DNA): TGTGCCAGCAGTGAATGGGGTGGCGGGGGAGGCGACACTGAAGCTTTCTTT.

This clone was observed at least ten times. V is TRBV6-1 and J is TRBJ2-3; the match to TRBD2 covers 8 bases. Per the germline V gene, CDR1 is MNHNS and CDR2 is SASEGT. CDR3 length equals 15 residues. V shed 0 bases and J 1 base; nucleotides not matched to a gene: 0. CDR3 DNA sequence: TGTGCCAGCAGTGAAGCGCGGGGGGGCACAGATACGCAGTATTTT. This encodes CASSEARGGTDTQYF.

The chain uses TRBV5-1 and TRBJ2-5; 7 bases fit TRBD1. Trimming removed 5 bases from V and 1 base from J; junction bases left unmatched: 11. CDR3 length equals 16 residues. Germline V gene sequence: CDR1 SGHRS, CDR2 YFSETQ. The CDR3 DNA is TGCGCCAGCAGAGAAACAGGGGCCATCCTCCAAGAGACCCAGTACTTC. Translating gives CASRETGAILQETQYF.

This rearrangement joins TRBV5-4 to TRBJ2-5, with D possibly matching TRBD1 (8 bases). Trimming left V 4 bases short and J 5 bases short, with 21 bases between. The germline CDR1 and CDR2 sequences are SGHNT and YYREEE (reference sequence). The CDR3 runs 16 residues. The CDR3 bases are TGTGCCAGCAGCCTAGAAGGACAGGGAGGGCGGGAGACCCAGTACTTC. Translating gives CASSLEGQGGRETQYF.

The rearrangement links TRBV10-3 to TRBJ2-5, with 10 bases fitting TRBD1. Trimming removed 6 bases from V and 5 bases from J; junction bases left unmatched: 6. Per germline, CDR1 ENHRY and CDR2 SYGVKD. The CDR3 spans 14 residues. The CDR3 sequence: CAISLGQGVETQYF. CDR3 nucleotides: TGTGCCATCAGCCTCGGACAGGGGGTCGAGACCCAGTACTTC.

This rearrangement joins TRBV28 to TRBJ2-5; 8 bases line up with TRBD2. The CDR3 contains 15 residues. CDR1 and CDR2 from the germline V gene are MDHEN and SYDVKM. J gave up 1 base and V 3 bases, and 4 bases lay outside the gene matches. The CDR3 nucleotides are TGTGCCAGCAGTTTTCAGCGGGGGCGCCAAGAGACCCAGTACTTC. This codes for CASSFQRGRQETQYF.

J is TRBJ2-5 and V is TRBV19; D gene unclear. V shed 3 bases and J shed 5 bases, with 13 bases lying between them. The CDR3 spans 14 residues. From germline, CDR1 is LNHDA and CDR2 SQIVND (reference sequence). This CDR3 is CASSINLLMETQYF. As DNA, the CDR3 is TGTGCCAGTAGTATCAACCTGCTGATGGAGACCCAGTACTTC. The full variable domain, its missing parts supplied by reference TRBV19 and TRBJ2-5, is DGGITQSPKYLFRKEGQNVTLSCEQNLNHDAMYWYRQDPGQGLRLIYYSQIVNDFQKGDIAEGYSVSREKKESFPLTVTSAQKNPTAFYLCASSINLLMETQYFGPGTRLLVL.

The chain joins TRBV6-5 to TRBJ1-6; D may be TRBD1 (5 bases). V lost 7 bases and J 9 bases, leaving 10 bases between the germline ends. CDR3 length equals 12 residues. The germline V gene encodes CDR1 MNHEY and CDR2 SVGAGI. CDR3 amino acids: CASTDGGSPLHF. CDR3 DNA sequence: TGTGCCAGCACAGACGGGGGTTCACCCCTCCACTTT.

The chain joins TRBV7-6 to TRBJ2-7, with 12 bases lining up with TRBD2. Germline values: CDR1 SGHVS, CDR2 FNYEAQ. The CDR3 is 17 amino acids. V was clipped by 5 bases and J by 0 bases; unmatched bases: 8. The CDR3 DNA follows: TGTGCCAGCAGCCGGGGACTAGCGGGTACTAGCTCCTACGAGCAGTACTTC. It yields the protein CASSRGLAGTSSYEQYF.

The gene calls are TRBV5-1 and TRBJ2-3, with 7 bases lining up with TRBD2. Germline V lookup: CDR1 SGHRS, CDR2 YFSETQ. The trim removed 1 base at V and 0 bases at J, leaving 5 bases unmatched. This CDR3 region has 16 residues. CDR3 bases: TGCGCCAGCAGCTTGAGGCTAGCGGCCAGCACAGATACGCAGTATTTT. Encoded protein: CASSLRLAASTDTQYF.